This TCR beta chain was found in a study of sequential checkpoint blockade in melanoma (dated by TCRdb to the late 2010s). For the study in its entirety: Using 1:1 randomization, the trial assigned patients either to first-line nivolumab followed by ipilimumab (arm A) or to ipilimumab followed by nivolumab (arm B). Maintenance nivolumab was given following each of the two trial sequences.

The treatment or condition label corresponds to: randomized to nivolumab then ipilimumab (arm A) or the reverse (arm B). None of the trial patients had been given prior DNA-damaging chemotherapy. Live CD3+CD8+ cells negative for CD19 and CD56 were sorted from thawed PBMCs on a FACS Aria II flow cytometer. Samples came from patients with melanoma in CheckMate 064, a randomized, open-label phase II trial of sequential checkpoint blockade. Leukapheresis was used to collect peripheral blood mononuclear cells, which were then purified with Ficoll-Paque and frozen in human serum with about 10% DMSO. Right after sorting, the blood CD3+CD8+ cells were verified to be >95% pure, and DNA extraction followed. Broader findings and caveats from the paper: Larger, independent patient cohorts are needed to validate the response-prediction model that combines TCR metrics and mutation burden.

There are 16 amino acids in the CDR3, from cysteine to phenylalanine inclusive. The DNA shown is the 48-base CDR3, in frame from base 1. The germline V gene specifies LGHNA as CDR1 and YSLEER as CDR2. V is cut by 0 bases and J by 13 bases, and the space between the germline ends is 21 bases. TCRbeta CDR3 regions were immunosequenced from genomic DNA with the immunoSEQ Assay. Prior to high-throughput sequencing, genomic DNA was amplified by bias-controlled multiplex PCR. The paper's data handling went like this. To quantify the absolute abundance of each unique TCRbeta CDR3 region, the sequences were collapsed and filtered. Clonality, defined as 1 minus Pielou's evenness, was calculated using only productive rearrangements. A previously published method was used to identify clones with significantly greater frequencies in on-treatment samples than in baseline samples. TCRdb re-hosts the immuneACCESS table, in-frame sequences only. Its copies lack some clones; in the studies checked, an unresolved V gene accounts for under half of them, and the cause for the rest is not known. V and J calls and clone size are those listed in that table; D and trimming were worked out from the DNA. The sample table records roughly 5,000 clones; around three fifths of these occur just once. In total, the top ten clones hold around 44% of the sample.

To note about this clone: The target of this receptor is not known. No qualities accompany the bases; no much larger clone lies one base away.

The chain couples TRBV4-3 to TRBJ1-4; no confident D gene assignment can be made. This material consisted of CD8+ T cells sorted from blood (inferred from file names), taken from a patient given nivolumab and ipilimumab in sequence. This TCR was sampled from a human donor with melanoma. This receptor carries the CDR3 CASSQDHIGAGLRLFF. The DNA sequence is as follows: TGCGCCAGCAGCCAAGACCACATCGGAGCGGGTTTGAGACTGTTTTTT.